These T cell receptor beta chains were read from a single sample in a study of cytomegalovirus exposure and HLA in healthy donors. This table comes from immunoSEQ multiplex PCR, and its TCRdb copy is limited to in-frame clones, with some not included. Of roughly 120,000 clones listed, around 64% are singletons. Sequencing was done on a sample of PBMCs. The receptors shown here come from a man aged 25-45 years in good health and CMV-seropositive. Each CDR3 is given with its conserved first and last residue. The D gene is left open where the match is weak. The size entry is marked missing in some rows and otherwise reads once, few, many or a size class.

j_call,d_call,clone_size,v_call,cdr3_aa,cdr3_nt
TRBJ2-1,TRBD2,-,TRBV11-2,CASSLERGGWNEQFF,TGTGCCAGCAGCTTAGAGCGGGGGGGTTGGAATGAGCAGTTCTTC
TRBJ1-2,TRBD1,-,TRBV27,CASSATGYYGYTF,TGTGCCAGCAGTGCGACAGGGTACTATGGCTACACCTTC
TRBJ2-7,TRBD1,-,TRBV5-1,CASSLVPGQSYEQYF,TGCGCCAGCAGCTTAGTTCCGGGACAGAGCTACGAGCAGTACTTC
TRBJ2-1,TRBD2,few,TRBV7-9,CASRTSGSSYNEQFF,TGTGCCAGCAGGACTAGCGGTAGCTCCTACAATGAGCAGTTCTTC
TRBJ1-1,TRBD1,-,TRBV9,CASSLGTGTAEAFF,TGTGCCAGCAGCTTAGGGACAGGGACGGCTGAAGCTTTCTTT
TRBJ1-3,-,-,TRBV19,CASSITEGTRNTIYF,TGTGCCAGTAGTATAACCGAGGGGACAAGAAACACCATATATTTT
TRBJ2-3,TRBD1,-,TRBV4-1,CASSLTGGTDTQYF,TGCGCCAGCAGCCTGACAGGGGGCACAGATACGCAGTATTTT
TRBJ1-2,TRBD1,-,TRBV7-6,CASSPTGSYGYTF,TGTGCCAGCAGCCCGACAGGGAGCTATGGCTACACCTTC
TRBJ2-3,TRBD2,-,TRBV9,CASSVAGLAGVEWDTQYF,TGTGCCAGCAGCGTAGCTGGGCTAGCGGGAGTAGAGTGGGATACGCAGTATTTT
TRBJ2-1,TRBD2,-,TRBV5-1,CASSLTSGRAGSYNEQFF,TGCGCCAGCAGCCTTACTAGCGGGAGGGCCGGGTCCTACAATGAGCAGTTCTTC
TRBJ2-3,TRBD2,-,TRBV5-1,CASNREAGTDTQYF,TGCGCCAGCAATCGGGAGGCGGGCACAGATACGCAGTATTTT
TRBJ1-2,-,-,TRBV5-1,CASSLEGMGYGYTF,TGCGCCAGCAGCTTGGAGGGGATGGGTTATGGCTACACCTTC
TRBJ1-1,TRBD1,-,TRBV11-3,CASSSGGTGNRYTEAFF,TGTGCCAGCAGCTCGGGGGGGACAGGGAATAGGTACACTGAAGCTTTCTTT
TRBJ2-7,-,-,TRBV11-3,CASSLGPSEQYF,TGTGCCAGCAGCTTAGGCCCTAGCGAGCAGTACTTC
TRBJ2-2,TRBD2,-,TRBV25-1,CASGRAGNTGELFF,TGTGCCAGCGGGAGGGCCGGGAACACCGGGGAGCTGTTTTTT
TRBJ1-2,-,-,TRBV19,CASSIDAGGYTF,TGTGCCAGTAGTATAGATGCGGGTGGCTACACCTTC
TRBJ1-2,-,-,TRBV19,CASSWRSGLGYTF,TGTGCCAGTAGTTGGAGGTCAGGCCTCGGCTACACCTTC
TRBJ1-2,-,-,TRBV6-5,CASSYIAGLNYGYTF,TGTGCCAGCAGTTACATTGCAGGGCTGAACTATGGCTACACCTTC
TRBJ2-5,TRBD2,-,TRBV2,CASGKGLAGGQETQYF,TGTGCCAGCGGGAAAGGACTAGCGGGGGGGCAAGAGACCCAGTACTTC
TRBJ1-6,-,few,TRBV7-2,CASTPVPQGQGNSPLHF,TGTGCCAGCACCCCCGTTCCTCAAGGGCAGGGGAATTCACCCCTCCACTTT
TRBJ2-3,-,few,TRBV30,CAWQGGSADTQYF,TGTGCCTGGCAAGGGGGTTCCGCAGATACGCAGTATTTT
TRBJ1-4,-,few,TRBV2,CASSGLGGSNEKLFF,TGTGCCAGCAGTGGCCTAGGGGGTTCTAATGAAAAACTGTTTTTT
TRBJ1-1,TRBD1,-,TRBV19,CASTPRQGPLTEAFF,TGTGCCAGTACTCCTCGACAGGGGCCCCTCACTGAAGCTTTCTTT